Reported below is one TCR beta chain. Its target is unknown. V shed 6 bases, J shed 8 bases, and the junction held 10 bases outside the gene matches. Germline V gene lookup returns CDR1 DFQATT and CDR2 SNEGSKA (reference sequence). The CDR3 loop spans 13 amino acids. Time point reported: newly diagnosed GD, antithyroid drugs for less than 3 months. Extracted RNA from PBMCs served as the source of the TCR library. The entry originates in a study of regulatory T cells in long-lasting Graves disease. Background on the study: Newly diagnosed Graves' patients took antithyroid drugs under 3 months. Findings and caveats of the study: Blood alone, not thyroid tissue, was studied. Authors noted too few samples as a limitation.

The authors built TCR beta libraries using iRepertoire HTBI primers and Arm-PCR of CDR3 regions. TCRdb fed the multiplex PCR reads into MiXCR, producing one record per CDR3 protein. The sample lists more than 450,000 distinct CDR3 sequences, 15% to 20% occurring once. Separately, the same data were catalogued under a study of T cells in Graves' hyperthyroidism and ophthalmopathy. As reported in that work: Also found in blood were most expanded thyroid clonotypes above 0.001.

This clonotype was obtained from a man in his forties or fifties with Graves disease. V usage is TRBV20-1 and J usage is TRBJ2-1, with 7 positions matching TRBD2. This specimen consisted of peripheral blood mononuclear cells (PBMCs), obtained at new diagnosis, from a patient treated with antithyroid drugs. CDR3: CSARPGTTDEQFF. The CDR3 coding sequence is TGCAGTGCCCGCCCCGGGACTACGGATGAGCAGTTCTTC.